The entry that follows covers one TCR beta chain sequence. Its antigen remains unknown. This sample was included in a study of post-analysis software for immune sequencing data. Study-level results: Four or five TRBV segments were more frequent in patients than controls; TRBV5-6, TRBV5-1 and TRBV20-1 belonged to this group. Multiple sclerosis patients showed significantly lower normalized Chao1 diversity than controls did. Under the F measure, samples that were prepared in one batch clustered strongly together.

The CDR3 has 16 residues. CDR1 is DFQATT and CDR2 is SNEGSKA in the germline V gene (reference sequence). V dropped 0 bases and J dropped 0 bases, with 15 bases sitting between them. Built from TCR beta cDNA, the libraries had unique molecular identifiers in them. About 500,000 cDNA molecules were obtained from approximately 0.91 to 9.4 million T cells. TCRdb re-called the PCR reads through MiXCR, storing one row per CDR3 protein. The sample yields 740,000 or so distinct CDR3 sequences, roughly 50% seen once. The TCR comes from a girl between 5 and 17 years old with multiple sclerosis. The chain employs TRBV20-1 and TRBJ2-7, with a weak D call TRBD1 (6 bases). Sequenced sample: blood. For the CDR3, the DNA is TGCAGTGCTAGAGAACCAACAGACAGGTTCTCCTACGAGCAGTACTTC. Protein: CSAREPTDRFSYEQYF.